This T cell receptor (beta chain) was sequenced during a study of blood T cell repertoires in COVID-19. Method: immunoSEQ multiplex PCR; TCRdb's copy keeps in-frame clones and lacks some. The sample carries some 96,000 clones, roughly 90% recorded once. The CDR3 is made up of 13 amino acids. Germline V lookup: CDR1 SGHNT, CDR2 YYREEE (reference sequence). Regarding this clone: At one end, the junction sequence differs from germline, possibly due to a read error.

Source material: peripheral blood. The V and J genes are TRBV5-4 and TRBJ1-2, with D possibly matching TRBD1 (6 bases). The clonotype comes from a man older than 75 with acute or convalescent COVID-19. CDR3: CASSWATVQGSTF. CDR3 coding DNA: TGTGCCAGCAGCTGGGCGACAGTACAGGGCTCCACCTTC.